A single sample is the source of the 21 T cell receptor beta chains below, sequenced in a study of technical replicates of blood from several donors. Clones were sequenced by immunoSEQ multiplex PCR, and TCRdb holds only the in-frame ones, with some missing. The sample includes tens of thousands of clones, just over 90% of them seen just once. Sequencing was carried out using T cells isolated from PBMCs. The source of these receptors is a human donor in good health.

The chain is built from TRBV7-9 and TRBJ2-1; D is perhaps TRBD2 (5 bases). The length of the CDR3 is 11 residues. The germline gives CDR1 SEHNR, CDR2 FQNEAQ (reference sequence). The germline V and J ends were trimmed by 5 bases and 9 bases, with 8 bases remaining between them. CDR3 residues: CASSNSGEQFF. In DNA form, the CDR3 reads TGTGCCAGCAGCAACAGCGGTGAGCAGTTCTTC.

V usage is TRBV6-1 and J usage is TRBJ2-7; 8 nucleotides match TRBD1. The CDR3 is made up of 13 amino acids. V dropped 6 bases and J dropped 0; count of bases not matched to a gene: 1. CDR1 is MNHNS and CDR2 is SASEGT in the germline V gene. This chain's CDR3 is CASRGQGSYEQYF. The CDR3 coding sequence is TGTGCCAGCAGAGGACAGGGCTCCTACGAGCAGTACTTC.

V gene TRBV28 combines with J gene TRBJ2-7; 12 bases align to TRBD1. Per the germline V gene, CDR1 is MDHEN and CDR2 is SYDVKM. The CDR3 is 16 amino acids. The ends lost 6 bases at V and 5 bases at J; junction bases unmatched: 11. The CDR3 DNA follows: TGTGCCAGCAGCGCCGTTTGGGACAGGGGGCGCCACGAGCAGTACTTC. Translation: CASSAVWDRGRHEQYF.

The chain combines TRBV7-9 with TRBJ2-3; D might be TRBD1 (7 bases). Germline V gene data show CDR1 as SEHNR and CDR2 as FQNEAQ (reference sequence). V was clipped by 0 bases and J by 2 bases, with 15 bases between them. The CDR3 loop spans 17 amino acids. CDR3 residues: CASSLANAGGPTDTQYF. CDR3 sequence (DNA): TGTGCCAGCAGCTTAGCAAATGCAGGGGGGCCCACAGATACGCAGTATTTT.

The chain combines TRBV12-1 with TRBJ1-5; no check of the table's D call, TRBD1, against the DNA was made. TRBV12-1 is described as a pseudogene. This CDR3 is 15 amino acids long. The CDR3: CASSLPGTGHQPQHF. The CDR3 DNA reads TGTGCCAGCAGCTTGCCCGGGACAGGGCATCAGCCCCAGCATTTT.

The CDR3 here is CASSFRGAYEQYF. The DNA of the CDR3 is TGTGCCAGCAGCTTTCGGGGGGCCTACGAGCAGTACTTC. This chain uses TRBV7-9 with TRBJ2-7; 7 bases fit TRBD2. V lost 3 bases and J lost 2; bases outside the gene matches: 1. Germline V gene lookup returns CDR1 SEHNR and CDR2 FQNEAQ (reference sequence). The CDR3 has 13 amino acids. Full variable domain (missing parts from reference TRBV7-9 and TRBJ2-7): DTGVSQNPRHKITKRGQNVTFRCDPISEHNRLYWYRQTLGQGPEFLTYFQNEAQLEKSRLLSDRFSAERPKGSFSTLEIQRTEQGDSAMYLCASSFRGAYEQYFGPGTRLTVT.

CDR3 sequence: CASSWRRDSPLHF. CDR3 nucleotides: TGTGCCAGCAGTTGGAGGAGGGATTCACCCCTCCACTTT. The chain combines TRBV6-6 with TRBJ1-6, with D uncertain. V was trimmed by 4 bases and J by 8 bases, leaving 9 bases between them. Per the germline V gene, CDR1 is MNHNY and CDR2 is SVGAGI (reference sequence). The CDR3 is 13 amino acids.

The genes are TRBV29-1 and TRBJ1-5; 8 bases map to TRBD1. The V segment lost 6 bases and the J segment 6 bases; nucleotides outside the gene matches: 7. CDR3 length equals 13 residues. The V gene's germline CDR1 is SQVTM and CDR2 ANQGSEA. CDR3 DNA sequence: TGCAGCGTCCTAACAGGGGGTAGTCAGCCCCAGCATTTT. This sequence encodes CSVLTGGSQPQHF.

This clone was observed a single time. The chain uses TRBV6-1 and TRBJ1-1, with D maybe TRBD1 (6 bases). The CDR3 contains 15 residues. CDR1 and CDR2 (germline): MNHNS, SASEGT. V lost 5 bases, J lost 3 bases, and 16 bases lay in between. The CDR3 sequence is CASSPRRGGDTEAFF. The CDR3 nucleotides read TGTGCCAGCAGTCCCCGCCGAGGGGGGGACACTGAAGCTTTCTTT.

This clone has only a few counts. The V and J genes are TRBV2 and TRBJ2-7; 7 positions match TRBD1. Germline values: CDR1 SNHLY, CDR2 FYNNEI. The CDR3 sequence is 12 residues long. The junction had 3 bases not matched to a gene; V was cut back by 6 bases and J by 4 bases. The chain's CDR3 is CASSYRGYEQYF. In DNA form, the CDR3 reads TGTGCCAGCAGCTACAGGGGTTACGAGCAGTACTTC.

CDR3 sequence reads: CSVEDIYYEQYF. The CDR3 coding sequence is TGCAGCGTCGAGGACATTTACTACGAGCAGTACTTC. The genes are TRBV29-1 and TRBJ2-7, with a tentative D call TRBD1 (5 bases). The germline gives CDR1 SQVTM, CDR2 ANQGSEA. The V and J ends lost 6 bases and 3 bases respectively, with 12 bases between them. The CDR3 length is 12 residues.

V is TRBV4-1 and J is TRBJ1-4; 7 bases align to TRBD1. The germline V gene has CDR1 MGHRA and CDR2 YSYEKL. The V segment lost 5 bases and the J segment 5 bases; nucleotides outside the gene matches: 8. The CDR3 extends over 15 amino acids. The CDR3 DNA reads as TGCGCCAGCAGCTATCCGGGACAGAGCAATGAAAAACTGTTTTTT. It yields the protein CASSYPGQSNEKLFF.

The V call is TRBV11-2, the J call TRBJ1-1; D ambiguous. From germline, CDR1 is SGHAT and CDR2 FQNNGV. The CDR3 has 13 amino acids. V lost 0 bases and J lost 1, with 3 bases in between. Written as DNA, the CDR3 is TGTGCCAGCAGCTTAGACCAGAACACTGAAGCTTTCTTT. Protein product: CASSLDQNTEAFF. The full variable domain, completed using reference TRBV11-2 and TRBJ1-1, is EAGVAQSPRYKIIEKRQSVAFWCNPISGHATLYWYQQILGQGPKLLIQFQNNGVVDDSQLPKDRFSAERLKGVDSTLKIQPAKLEDSAVYLCASSLDQNTEAFFGQGTRLTVV.

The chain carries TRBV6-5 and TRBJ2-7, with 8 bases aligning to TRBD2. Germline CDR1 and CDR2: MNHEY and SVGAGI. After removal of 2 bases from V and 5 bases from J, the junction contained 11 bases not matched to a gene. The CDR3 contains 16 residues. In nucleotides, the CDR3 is TGTGCCAGCAGTTACCTTCAGGCGGCGGGAGGTCACGAGCAGTACTTC. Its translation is CASSYLQAAGGHEQYF.

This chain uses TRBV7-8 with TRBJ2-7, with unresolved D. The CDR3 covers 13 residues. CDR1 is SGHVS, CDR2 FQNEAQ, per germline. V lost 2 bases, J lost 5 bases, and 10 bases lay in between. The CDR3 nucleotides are TGTGCCAGCAGCTTATCAGTTCTCGACGAGCAGTACTTC. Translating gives CASSLSVLDEQYF.

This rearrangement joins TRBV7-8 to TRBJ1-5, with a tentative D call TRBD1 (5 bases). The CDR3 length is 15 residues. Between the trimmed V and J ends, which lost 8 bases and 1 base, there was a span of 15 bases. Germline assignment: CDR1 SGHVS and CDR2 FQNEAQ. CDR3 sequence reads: CASSGGYGSNQPQHF. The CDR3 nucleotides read TGTGCCAGCTCCGGGGGATACGGAAGCAATCAGCCCCAGCATTTT.

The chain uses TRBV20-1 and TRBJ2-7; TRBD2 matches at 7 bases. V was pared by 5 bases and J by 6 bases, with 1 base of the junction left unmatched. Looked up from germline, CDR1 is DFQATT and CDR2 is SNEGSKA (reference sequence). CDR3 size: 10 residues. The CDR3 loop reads CSAASGEQYF. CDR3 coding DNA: TGCAGTGCTGCTAGCGGCGAGCAGTACTTC.

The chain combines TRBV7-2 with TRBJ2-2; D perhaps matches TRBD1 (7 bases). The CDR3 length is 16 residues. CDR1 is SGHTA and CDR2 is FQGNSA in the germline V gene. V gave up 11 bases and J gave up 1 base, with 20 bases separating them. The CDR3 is CARPTRGQRNTGELFF. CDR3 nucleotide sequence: TGTGCCCGGCCGACTAGGGGACAGAGGAACACCGGGGAGCTGTTTTTT.

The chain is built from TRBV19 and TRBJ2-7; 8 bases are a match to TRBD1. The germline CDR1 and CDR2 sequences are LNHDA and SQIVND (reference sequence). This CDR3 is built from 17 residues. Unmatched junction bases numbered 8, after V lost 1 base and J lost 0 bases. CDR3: CASSIAQGQAISYEQYF. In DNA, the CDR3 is TGTGCCAGTAGTATAGCCCAGGGACAGGCGATCTCCTACGAGCAGTACTTC.

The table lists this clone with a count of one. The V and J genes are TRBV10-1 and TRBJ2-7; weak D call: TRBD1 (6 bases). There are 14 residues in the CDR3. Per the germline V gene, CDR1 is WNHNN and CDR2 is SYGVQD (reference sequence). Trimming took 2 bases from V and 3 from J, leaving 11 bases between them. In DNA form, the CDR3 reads TGCGCCAGCAGTGAGACAGGGCTGAGCTACGAGCAGTACTTC. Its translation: CASSETGLSYEQYF.

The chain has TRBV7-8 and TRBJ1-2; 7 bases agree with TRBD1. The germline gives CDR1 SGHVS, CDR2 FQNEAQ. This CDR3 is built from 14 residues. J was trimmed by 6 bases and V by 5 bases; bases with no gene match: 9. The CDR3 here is CASSVYRQGDGYTF. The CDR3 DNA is TGTGCCAGCAGCGTATATAGGCAGGGGGATGGCTACACCTTC.